The 8 T cell receptor beta chains below were found in one sample sequenced in a study of T cells and Merkel cell carcinoma outcomes. Sequencing used immunoSEQ multiplex PCR; TCRdb keeps in-frame clones, though not all of them. The sample includes about 15,000 clones, roughly 79% seen only once; the top ten take around 10%. The sequenced material came from tumor tissue from Merkel cell carcinoma. These receptors all come from a human donor with Merkel cell carcinoma.

The chain carries TRBV5-5 and TRBJ2-7; D gene uncertain. This CDR3 is 14 amino acids long. Germline CDR1 is SGHKS and CDR2 is YYEKEE (reference sequence). The V gene lost 0 bases and the J gene lost 2 bases, with 9 bases spanning the gap. This CDR3 reads CASSLGQTTYEQYF. In nucleotides, the CDR3 is TGTGCCAGCAGCTTGGGGCAGACCACCTACGAGCAGTACTTC.

As for this clone: The final CDR3 position lacks the conserved phenylalanine or tryptophan, pointing to a likely read error. The chain carries TRBV5-6 and TRBJ1-3; D may be TRBD1 (6 bases). The length of the CDR3 is 15 residues. Germline V gene lookup returns CDR1 SGHDT and CDR2 YYEEEE. The V end lost 3 bases, the J end lost 0 bases, and 10 bases lay between the germline ends. The CDR3 DNA follows: TGTGCCAGCAGCTCGGACAGCAGCTCTGGAAACACCATATATGTT. It specifies CASSSDSSSGNTIYV.

The chain recombines TRBV4-1 with TRBJ1-2; D may be TRBD1 (6 bases). V was shortened by 2 bases and J by 2 bases, with 12 bases between the two germline ends. Germline assignment: CDR1 MGHRA and CDR2 YSYEKL. This CDR3 region has 15 residues. The CDR3 region has the DNA TGCGCCAGCAGCCAAAGGGTACAGGGCAACTATGGCTACACCTTC. This encodes CASSQRVQGNYGYTF.

This sequence joins TRBV14 and TRBJ2-7; 14 bases map to TRBD2. This CDR3 contains 16 residues. Germline trimming cut 0 bases from V and 3 bases from J; bases unmatched to any gene: 1. Germline loops: CDR1 SGHDN, CDR2 FVKESK. The CDR3 coding sequence is TGTGCCAGCAGCCAAGAGACTAGCGGGAGGGTCTACGAGCAGTACTTC. Protein: CASSQETSGRVYEQYF.

In its sample, this clone was seen a few times. This chain links TRBV19 with TRBJ1-2; D remains unclear. Germline assignment: CDR1 LNHDA and CDR2 SQIVND (reference sequence). V gave up 5 bases and J gave up 8 bases, with 12 bases separating them. The CDR3 is 12 residues long. The CDR3 DNA reads TGTGCCAGTAGTCTTACAGAAGCGGGCTACACCTTC. Translation: CASSLTEAGYTF.

V is TRBV28 and J is TRBJ2-1, with 11 bases identical to TRBD2. The V and J ends lost 3 bases and 2 bases, in that order; junction bases with no gene match: 0. This CDR3 spans 15 amino acids. The germline CDR1 and CDR2 sequences are MDHEN and SYDVKM. The DNA for the CDR3 is TGTGCCAGCAGTTTGACTAGCGGGACCTACAATGAGCAGTTCTTC. Translated: CASSLTSGTYNEQFF.

This clone appeared a few times. The rearrangement joins TRBV2 to TRBJ2-7; D unresolved. In germline, CDR1 is SNHLY, CDR2 FYNNEI. Between the trimmed V and J ends, which lost 6 bases and 7 bases, there was a span of 13 bases. The CDR3 extends over 12 amino acids. CDR3 in amino acids: CASSIRAGEQYF. Written as DNA, the CDR3 is TGTGCCAGCAGCATAAGGGCTGGTGAGCAGTACTTC.

The V gene is TRBV9, the J gene TRBJ1-1; TRBD1 agrees at 8 bases. The CDR3 has 15 residues. J lost 5 bases, V lost 3 bases, and 9 bases had no gene match. Germline V gene sequence: CDR1 SGDLS, CDR2 YYNGEE. CDR3 residues: CASSAGPTGGTEAFF. CDR3 in DNA: TGTGCCAGCAGCGCGGGTCCAACAGGGGGTACTGAAGCTTTCTTT. Supplemented by reference TRBV9 and TRBJ1-1, the full variable domain reads DSGVTQTPKHLITATGQRVTLRCSPRSGDLSVYWYQQSLDQGLQFLIQYYNGEERAKGNILERFSAQQFPDLHSELNLSSLELGDSALYFCASSAGPTGGTEAFFGQGTRLTVV.